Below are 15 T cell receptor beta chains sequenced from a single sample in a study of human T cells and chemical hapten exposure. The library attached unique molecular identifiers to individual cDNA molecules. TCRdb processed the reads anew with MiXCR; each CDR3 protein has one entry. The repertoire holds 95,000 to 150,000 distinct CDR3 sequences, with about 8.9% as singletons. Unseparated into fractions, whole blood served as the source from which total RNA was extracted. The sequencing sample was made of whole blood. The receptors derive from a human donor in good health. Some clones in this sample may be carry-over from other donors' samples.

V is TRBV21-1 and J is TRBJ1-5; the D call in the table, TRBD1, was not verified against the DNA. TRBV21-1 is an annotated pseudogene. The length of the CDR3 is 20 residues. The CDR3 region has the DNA TGTGCCAGCAGCAACCGCCGTCGGACAGGCCAAAAGGGGAACAATCAGCCCCAGCATTTT. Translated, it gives CASSNRRRTGQKGNNQPQHF.

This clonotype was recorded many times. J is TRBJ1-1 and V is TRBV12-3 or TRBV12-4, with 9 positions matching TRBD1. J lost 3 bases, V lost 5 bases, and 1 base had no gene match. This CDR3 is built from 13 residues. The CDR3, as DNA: TGTGCCAGCAGTCGGGACAGGGACACTGAAGCTTTCTTT. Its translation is CASSRDRDTEAFF.

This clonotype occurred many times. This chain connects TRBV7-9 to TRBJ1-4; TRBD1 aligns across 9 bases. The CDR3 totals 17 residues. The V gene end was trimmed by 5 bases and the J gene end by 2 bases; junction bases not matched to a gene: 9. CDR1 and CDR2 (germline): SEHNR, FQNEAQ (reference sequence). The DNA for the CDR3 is TGTGCCAGCAGCCGACCGGGACAGGGATCCACTAATGAAAAACTGTTTTTT. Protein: CASSRPGQGSTNEKLFF.

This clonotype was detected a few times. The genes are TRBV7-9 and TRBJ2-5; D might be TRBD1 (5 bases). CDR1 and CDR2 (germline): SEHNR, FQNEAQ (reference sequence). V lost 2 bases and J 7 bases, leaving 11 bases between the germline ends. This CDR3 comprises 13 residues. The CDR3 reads CASSLQGEGTQYF. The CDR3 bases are TGTGCCAGCAGCTTACAAGGGGAAGGGACCCAGTACTTC.

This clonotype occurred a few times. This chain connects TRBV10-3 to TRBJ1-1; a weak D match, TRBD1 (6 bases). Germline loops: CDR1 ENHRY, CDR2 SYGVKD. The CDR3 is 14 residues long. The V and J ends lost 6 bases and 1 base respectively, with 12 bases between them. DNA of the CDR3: TGTGCCATCAGGGAGACAGGACCGAACACTGAAGCTTTCTTT. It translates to CAIRETGPNTEAFF.

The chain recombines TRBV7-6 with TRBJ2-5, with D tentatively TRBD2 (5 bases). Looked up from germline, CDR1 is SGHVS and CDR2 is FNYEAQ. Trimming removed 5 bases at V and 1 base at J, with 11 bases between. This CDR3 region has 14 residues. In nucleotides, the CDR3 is TGTGCCAGCAGCACTAGGTCGGTCCAAGAGACCCAGTACTTC. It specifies CASSTRSVQETQYF.

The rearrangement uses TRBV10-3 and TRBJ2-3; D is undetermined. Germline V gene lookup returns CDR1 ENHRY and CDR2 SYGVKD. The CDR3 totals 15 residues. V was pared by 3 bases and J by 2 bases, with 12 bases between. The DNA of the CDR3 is TGTGCCATCAGTGAATGGGTGGAACCCACAGATACGCAGTATTTT. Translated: CAISEWVEPTDTQYF.

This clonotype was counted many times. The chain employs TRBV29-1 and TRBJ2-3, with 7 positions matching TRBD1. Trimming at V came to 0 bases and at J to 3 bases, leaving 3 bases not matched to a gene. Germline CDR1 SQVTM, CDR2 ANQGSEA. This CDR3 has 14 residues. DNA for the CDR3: TGCAGCGTTGAAGAGACAGGGTTTACAGATACGCAGTATTTT. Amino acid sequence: CSVEETGFTDTQYF.

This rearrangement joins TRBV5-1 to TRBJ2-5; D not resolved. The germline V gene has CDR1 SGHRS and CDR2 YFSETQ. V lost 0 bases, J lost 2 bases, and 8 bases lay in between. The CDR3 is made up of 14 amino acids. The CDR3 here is CASSLVTNQETQYF. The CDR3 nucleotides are TGCGCCAGCAGCTTGGTAACAAATCAAGAGACCCAGTACTTC.

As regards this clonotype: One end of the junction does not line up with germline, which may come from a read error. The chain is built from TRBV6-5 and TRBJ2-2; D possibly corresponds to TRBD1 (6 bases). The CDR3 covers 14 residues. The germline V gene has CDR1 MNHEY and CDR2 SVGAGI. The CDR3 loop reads CASSYSQGNGELIF. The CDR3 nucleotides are TGTGCCAGCAGTTATTCCCAGGGGAACGGGGAGCTGATTTTT.

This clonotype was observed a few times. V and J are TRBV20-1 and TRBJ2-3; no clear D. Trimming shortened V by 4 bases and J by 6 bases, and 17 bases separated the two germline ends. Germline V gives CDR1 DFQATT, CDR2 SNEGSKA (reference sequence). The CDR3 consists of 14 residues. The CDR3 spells CSATVGGPQDTQYF. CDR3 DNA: TGCAGTGCTACTGTCGGCGGACCCCAGGATACGCAGTATTTT.

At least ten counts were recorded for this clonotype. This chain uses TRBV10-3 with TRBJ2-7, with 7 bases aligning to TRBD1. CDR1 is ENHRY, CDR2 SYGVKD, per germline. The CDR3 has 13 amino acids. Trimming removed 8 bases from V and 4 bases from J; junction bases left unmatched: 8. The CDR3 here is CAISGQPVYEQYF. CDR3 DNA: TGTGCCATCTCGGGACAGCCTGTTTACGAGCAGTACTTC.

The CDR3 DNA reads TGTGCCAGCAGCTTGTGGGGATCTCTTTCCACCGGGGAGCTGTTTTTT. This codes for CASSLWGSLSTGELFF. This chain joins TRBV5-6 and TRBJ2-2, with D hard to call. The V end was cut by 1 base, the J end by 4 bases, with 14 bases between. The length of the CDR3 is 16 residues. Germline CDR1 reads SGHDT; CDR2 reads YYEEEE.

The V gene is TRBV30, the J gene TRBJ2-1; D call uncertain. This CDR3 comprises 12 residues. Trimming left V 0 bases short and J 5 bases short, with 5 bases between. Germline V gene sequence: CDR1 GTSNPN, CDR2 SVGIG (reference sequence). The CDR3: CAWSVGNNEQFF. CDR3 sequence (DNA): TGTGCCTGGAGTGTCGGCAACAATGAGCAGTTCTTC.

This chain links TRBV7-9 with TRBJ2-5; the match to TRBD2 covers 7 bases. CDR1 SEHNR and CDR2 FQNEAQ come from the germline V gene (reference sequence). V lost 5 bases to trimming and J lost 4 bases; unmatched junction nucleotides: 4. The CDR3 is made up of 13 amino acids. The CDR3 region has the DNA TGTGCCAGCAGCCTGACTAGCCTAGAGACCCAGTACTTC. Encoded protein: CASSLTSLETQYF.